This T cell receptor beta chain was profiled in a study of CD8+CD57+ T cells in acquired aplastic anemia. Study information: Sorted CD4+ and CD8+ cells yielded roughly 3.4 ug of DNA on average.

This clonotype was seen repeatedly, ten times or more. Its antigen is not identified. Overall study results and limits: Around 29 CD8+ CDR3 sequences were shared between patients and controls. Patients and controls had CD8+ Simpson's diversity values that were not significantly distinct.

Germline V gene data show CDR1 as SEHNR and CDR2 as FQNEAQ (reference sequence). The junction had 8 bases not matched to a gene; V was cut back by 5 bases and J by 2 bases. This CDR3 is built from 15 residues. TCR beta VDJ and CDR3 profiles were obtained from a genomic DNA template. From the reads, TCRdb called clonotypes with MiXCR, one entry per CDR3 protein. The sample holds roughly 300,000 distinct CDR3 sequences, around three fifths seen once. The V call is TRBV7-9, the J call TRBJ2-5; 7 positions agree with TRBD1. This sequence originates from a human donor with severe aplastic anemia or a healthy control (not recorded which). The source material was sorted CD4+, CD8+, or CD8+CD57+ T cells (not recorded which) from PBMCs. In DNA, the CDR3 is TGTGCCAGCAGCATGGAAGGGACAGCTCAAGAGACCCAGTACTTC. Translating it yields CASSMEGTAQETQYF.